The source of this T cell receptor (beta chain) is a study of blood T cell repertoires in COVID-19. Cohorts were assigned according to the clinical history that participants reported. Some clones are missing from TCRdb's copy, which holds only in-frame ones; the method was immunoSEQ multiplex PCR. The repertoire consists of 250,000 or so clones, with 86% occurring once and the leading ten covering under 3%. The CDR3 is 15 residues long. V dropped 2 bases and J dropped 0 bases, with 9 bases sitting between them. Germline loops: CDR1 SGHTA, CDR2 FQGTGA. This rearrangement joins TRBV7-3 to TRBJ2-3; weak D call: TRBD2 (6 bases). Sequencing was done on a sample of PBMCs or T cells enriched from blood (not recorded which). This TCR was recovered from a woman between 18 and 29 years old who had recovered from COVID-19. The CDR3 DNA reads as TGTGCCAGCAGCTTAGTAAGCGGGAGCACAGATACGCAGTATTTT. Its translation is CASSLVSGSTDTQYF.